The TCR beta chain under discussion was sequenced for a study of Ad26.COV2.S vaccination and SARS-CoV-2 variants. Notes on the study in general: Recipients of either vaccine or placebo displayed similar breadth of non-spike TCRs.

Comments on this clone: Antigen unknown.

Stated treatment: roughly 18 received Ad26.COV2.S at low or high dose, single or two shots; about 5 received placebo; per-sample allocation not given. After the first vaccine or placebo injection, samples were drawn on day 63. Per germline, CDR1 SEHNR and CDR2 FQNEAQ (reference sequence). This CDR3 is built from 13 residues. V dropped 0 bases and J dropped 2 bases, with 4 bases sitting between them. Here immunoSEQ multiplex PCR was the method, and the copy in TCRdb shows in-frame clones only, minus some. The repertoire includes 350,000 to 450,000 clones, about 90% of them detected once, and about 1.7% sits in the top ten.

The rearrangement joins TRBV7-9 to TRBJ1-2, with D unresolved. This receptor was taken from a person aged 18-65 years who received the Ad26.COV2.S COVID-19 vaccine or a placebo. Sequencing used peripheral blood, obtained in a trial of Ad26.COV2.S vaccine versus placebo. The CDR3 nucleotides read TGTGCCAGCAGCTTAGCCGTAAACTATGGCTACACCTTC. Translated, it gives CASSLAVNYGYTF.